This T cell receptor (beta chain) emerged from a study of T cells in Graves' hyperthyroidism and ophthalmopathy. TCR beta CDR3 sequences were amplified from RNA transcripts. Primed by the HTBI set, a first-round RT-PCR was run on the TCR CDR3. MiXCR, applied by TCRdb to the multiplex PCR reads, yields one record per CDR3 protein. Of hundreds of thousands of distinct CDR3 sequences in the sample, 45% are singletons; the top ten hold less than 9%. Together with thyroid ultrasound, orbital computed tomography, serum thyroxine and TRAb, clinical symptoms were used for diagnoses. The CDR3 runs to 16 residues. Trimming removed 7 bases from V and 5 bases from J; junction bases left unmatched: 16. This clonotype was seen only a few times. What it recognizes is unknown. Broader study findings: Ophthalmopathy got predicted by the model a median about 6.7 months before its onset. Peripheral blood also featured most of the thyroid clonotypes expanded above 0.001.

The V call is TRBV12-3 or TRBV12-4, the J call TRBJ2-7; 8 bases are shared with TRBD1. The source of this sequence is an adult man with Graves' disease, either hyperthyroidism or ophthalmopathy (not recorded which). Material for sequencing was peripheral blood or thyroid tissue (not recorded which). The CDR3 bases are TGTGCCAGCAACAGGGGGGCGGGAAACTTAGAGGACGAGCAGTACTTC. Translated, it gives CASNRGAGNLEDEQYF.